This entry lists 24 T cell receptor beta chains sequenced from one sample in a study of T cells in localized non-small cell lung cancer. The assay was immunoSEQ multiplex PCR, and TCRdb's table has in-frame clones only and misses some. The data show fewer than 50,000 clones, about 83% seen once. The specimen comprised PBMCs, sampled before any cancer treatment. These receptors came from a man aged 35 to 69 with stage II lung adenocarcinoma.

The chain couples TRBV30 to TRBJ1-1; tentative D call: TRBD1 (6 bases). V lost 5 bases, J lost 7 bases, and 14 bases lay in between. Per the germline V gene, CDR1 is GTSNPN and CDR2 is SVGIG (reference sequence). The CDR3 runs 12 residues. For the CDR3, the DNA is TGTGCCTGGGGGGAGCAGGGGCTTGAAGCTTTCTTT. Encoded protein: CAWGEQGLEAFF.

The genes are TRBV6-5 and TRBJ1-1; no reliable D call. Germline CDR1 and CDR2: MNHEY and SVGAGI. Trimming took 8 bases from V and 3 from J, leaving 10 bases between them. The length of the CDR3 is 12 residues. The CDR3, as DNA: TGTGCCAGCGGACCCCAGGACACTGAAGCTTTCTTT. This gives the protein CASGPQDTEAFF.

In this sample, this clone turned up once. The chain is built from TRBV28 and TRBJ1-5; TRBD1 matches 7 bases. The CDR3 extends over 17 amino acids. Germline lookup yields CDR1 MDHEN and CDR2 SYDVKM. V dropped 4 bases and J dropped 0; count of bases not matched to a gene: 9. The CDR3 loop is CASSSWDRSYSNQPQHF. In nucleotides, the CDR3 is TGTGCCAGCAGTTCCTGGGACAGATCCTATAGCAATCAGCCCCAGCATTTT.

This chain uses TRBV6-1 with TRBJ2-2, with unresolved D. The CDR3 has 13 residues. In germline, CDR1 is MNHNS, CDR2 SASEGT. Trimming shortened V by 4 bases and J by 6 bases, and 9 bases separated the two germline ends. The CDR3 reads CASSVERSGELFF. The CDR3 bases are TGTGCCAGCAGTGTAGAGAGATCCGGGGAGCTGTTTTTT.

This chain uses TRBV20-1 with TRBJ2-3; 9 bases line up with TRBD2. The CDR3 extends over 11 amino acids. The junction had 7 bases not matched to a gene; V was cut back by 6 bases and J by 12 bases. Germline V CDR1 and CDR2: DFQATT, SNEGSKA (reference sequence). The CDR3 sequence: CSADALAGQYF. The CDR3 region has the DNA TGCAGTGCAGACGCTCTAGCGGGACAGTATTTT.

The chain joins TRBV5-4 to TRBJ2-3, with 7 bases lining up with TRBD1. This CDR3 comprises 14 residues. V gave up 4 bases and J gave up 5 bases; unmatched junction bases: 7. The germline V gene encodes CDR1 SGHNT and CDR2 YYREEE (reference sequence). CDR3 loop: CASSPFYRGDTQYF. The DNA for the CDR3 is TGTGCCAGCAGCCCTTTTTACAGGGGAGATACGCAGTATTTT.

This clone counts as large. V usage is TRBV6-1 and J usage is TRBJ1-4; no definite D call. Germline CDR1 MNHNS, CDR2 SASEGT. The V end was cut by 6 bases, the J end by 12 bases, with 17 bases between. The CDR3 sequence is 13 residues long. CDR3 sequence: CASSGGTENELFF. CDR3 sequence (DNA): TGTGCCAGCAGCGGAGGTACTGAGAATGAACTGTTTTTT.

This CDR3 is CASSLSQGVVYEQYF. The CDR3 region has the DNA TGTGCCAGCAGCCTTAGTCAGGGGGTCGTCTACGAGCAGTACTTC. J is TRBJ2-7 and V is TRBV4-2; 7 bases are a match to TRBD1. Trimming removed 4 bases from V and 3 bases from J; junction bases left unmatched: 9. Germline V gives CDR1 LGHNA, CDR2 YNFKEQ. The length of the CDR3 is 15 residues.

The V and J genes are TRBV7-9 and TRBJ1-4; weak D call: TRBD1 (6 bases). Germline V gives CDR1 SEHNR, CDR2 FQNEAQ (reference sequence). The CDR3 is 14 amino acids. V gave up 1 base and J gave up 7 bases, with 10 bases separating them. CDR3 residues: CASSLVGGSEKLFF. The CDR3 DNA reads as TGTGCCAGCAGCTTAGTCGGGGGCTCTGAAAAACTGTTTTTT.

The chain has TRBV19 and TRBJ1-1; D is uncertain. From germline, CDR1 is LNHDA and CDR2 SQIVND (reference sequence). The CDR3 runs 13 residues. Trimming removed 8 bases at V and 0 bases at J, with 10 bases between. The CDR3 nucleotides are TGTGCCAGTGGGATCAGAGTGAACACTGAAGCTTTCTTT. Translating gives CASGIRVNTEAFF.

The chain employs TRBV7-8 and TRBJ2-1; the D gene is possibly TRBD1 (5 bases). The length of the CDR3 is 15 residues. Looked up from germline, CDR1 is SGHVS and CDR2 is FQNEAQ. The germline V and J ends were trimmed by 2 bases and 7 bases, with 15 bases remaining between them. The CDR3 here is CASSLLGLGLNEQFF. The CDR3 region has the DNA TGTGCCAGCAGCTTATTAGGCTTGGGGCTGAATGAGCAGTTCTTC.

The chain employs TRBV14 and TRBJ1-6; D is unclear. The CDR3 covers 13 residues. V gave up 0 bases and J gave up 11 bases, with 8 bases separating them. Germline V gene data show CDR1 as SGHDN and CDR2 as FVKESK. CDR3 amino acids: CASSQESLPPLHF. CDR3 coding DNA: TGTGCCAGCAGCCAAGAAAGCCTACCACCCCTCCACTTT.

V is TRBV6-1 and J is TRBJ2-1; TRBD2 agrees at 8 bases. This CDR3 has 14 amino acids. V was clipped by 8 bases and J by 0 bases; unmatched bases: 3. Germline V gene data show CDR1 as MNHNS and CDR2 as SASEGT. The CDR3 region has the DNA TGTGCCAGCCACCGGGGGGGCTCCTACAATGAGCAGTTCTTC. Translation gives CASHRGGSYNEQFF.

The chain carries TRBV11-2 and TRBJ2-1; D may be TRBD2 (6 bases). The germline V gene encodes CDR1 SGHAT and CDR2 FQNNGV. The CDR3 is 15 residues long. Trimming pared 4 bases from V and 0 bases from J, leaving 10 bases between. This CDR3 is CASSWDGSSYNEQFF. The CDR3 region has the DNA TGTGCCAGCAGCTGGGACGGGAGCTCCTACAATGAGCAGTTCTTC.

This chain uses TRBV12-5 with TRBJ2-3; D may correspond to TRBD1 or TRBD2 (7 bases each). Germline V gives CDR1 LGHNT, CDR2 FRNRAP. The CDR3 has 12 amino acids. Trimming pared 5 bases from V and 10 bases from J, leaving 13 bases between. CDR3 DNA: TGTGCTAGTGGTAGGGACAGCGGGGCGCAGTATTTT. Its translation is CASGRDSGAQYF.

The chain couples TRBV2 to TRBJ1-2; the D is unclear. Germline loops: CDR1 SNHLY, CDR2 FYNNEI. This CDR3 is 15 amino acids long. V was shortened by 0 bases and J by 2 bases, with 10 bases between the two germline ends. This CDR3 reads CASSEAPGGNYGYTF. The CDR3 DNA reads as TGTGCCAGCAGTGAAGCGCCCGGCGGGAACTATGGCTACACCTTC.

The rearrangement joins TRBV6-6 to TRBJ2-7, with 12 bases that match TRBD1. V shed 6 bases, J shed 7 bases, and the junction held 10 bases outside the gene matches. The CDR3 is 15 amino acids. CDR1 is MNHNY and CDR2 is SVGAGI in the germline V gene (reference sequence). The CDR3 nucleotides are TGTGCCAGCAGGTCCACCGGGACAGGGGGCCGGGAGCAGTACTTC. Translating it yields CASRSTGTGGREQYF.

This sequence joins TRBV11-2 and TRBJ1-3; 9 bases agree with TRBD1. Germline V gene lookup returns CDR1 SGHAT and CDR2 FQNNGV. The CDR3 totals 16 residues. V lost 6 bases, J lost 0 bases, and 6 bases stayed unmatched. CDR3 coding DNA: TGTGCCAGCAGACCGACGACAGGGGGCTCTGGAAACACCATATATTTT. Encoded protein: CASRPTTGGSGNTIYF. Complete variable domain (other parts from reference TRBV11-2 and TRBJ1-3): EAGVAQSPRYKIIEKRQSVAFWCNPISGHATLYWYQQILGQGPKLLIQFQNNGVVDDSQLPKDRFSAERLKGVDSTLKIQPAKLEDSAVYLCASRPTTGGSGNTIYFGEGSWLTVV.

This sequence joins TRBV7-3 and TRBJ2-1, with D perhaps TRBD1 or TRBD2 (5 bases each). The CDR3 has 12 residues. Germline V gene data show CDR1 as SGHTA and CDR2 as FQGTGA. V was pared by 5 bases and J by 9 bases, with 11 bases between. DNA for the CDR3: TGTGCCAGCAGCCTTCCGGGACCTGAGCAGTTCTTC. Translating it yields CASSLPGPEQFF.

This clone showed up just once. The rearrangement joins TRBV5-1 to TRBJ2-1; a weak D match, TRBD1 (7 bases). The V and J ends lost 3 bases and 9 bases respectively, with 10 bases between them. This CDR3 comprises 12 residues. Germline assignment: CDR1 SGHRS and CDR2 YFSETQ. Written as DNA, the CDR3 is TGCGCCAGCAGCTCCCAGGGGGGTGAGCAGTTCTTC. Amino acids: CASSSQGGEQFF.

The chain joins TRBV25-1 to TRBJ2-1, with a weak D call TRBD2 (7 bases). Germline CDR1 and CDR2: MGHDK and SYGVNS. The CDR3 runs to 16 residues. Trimming shortened V by 7 bases and J by 7 bases, and 23 bases separated the two germline ends. This CDR3 is CASTLGGGRTSNEQFF. Written as DNA, the CDR3 is TGTGCCAGCACCCTAGGGGGAGGGAGGACAAGTAATGAGCAGTTCTTC.

The DNA of the CDR3 is TGTGCCAGCAGCCCGGACAGGATGAACACCGGGGAGCTGTTTTTT. Encoded protein: CASSPDRMNTGELFF. V and J are TRBV7-2 and TRBJ2-2, with 7 nucleotides matching TRBD1. Looked up from germline, CDR1 is SGHTA and CDR2 is FQGNSA. CDR3 length equals 15 residues. With V trimmed by 5 bases and J by 1 base, 4 bases remained unmatched.

The V gene is TRBV5-1, the J gene TRBJ2-5; TRBD2 agrees at 7 bases. V shed 4 bases, J shed 2 bases, and the junction held 5 bases outside the gene matches. The germline gives CDR1 SGHRS, CDR2 YFSETQ. The CDR3 covers 14 residues. The DNA of the CDR3 is TGCGCCAGCAGCAGGGAGGGTGGGCAAGAGACCCAGTACTTC. Amino acid sequence: CASSREGGQETQYF.

This clone was found a few times. The chain recombines TRBV6-6 with TRBJ1-1, with D perhaps TRBD1 (6 bases). Germline lookup yields CDR1 MNHNY and CDR2 SVGAGI (reference sequence). With 5 bases removed from V and 4 bases from J, the gap between germline ends came to 11 bases. This CDR3 has 13 residues. The CDR3 sequence is CASSPGAGTEAFF. The CDR3, as DNA: TGTGCCAGCAGTCCGGGGGCCGGCACTGAAGCTTTCTTT.